The present T cell receptor beta chain was sequenced within a study of T cells in Graves' hyperthyroidism and ophthalmopathy. Study at large: At the time of initial diagnosis and before any treatment, peripheral blood was collected.

This clonotype was counted between two and nine times. As yet, its antigen is unknown. TCR beta CDR3 regions were amplified from RNA transcripts. The HTBI primer set was used in a first-round RT-PCR of the TCR CDR3. One entry per CDR3 protein results from TCRdb running MiXCR on the multiplex PCR reads. Altogether about 640,000 distinct CDR3 sequences are present, around 20% being singletons, with the ten largest covering roughly 30%. Disease duration was under 3 months in the ophthalmopathy patients, who also had a Clinical Activity Score of at least 3 and a NOSPECS grade of at least 4. General study findings and limits: Prediction of ophthalmopathy progression came a median around 6 months pre-onset. Most clonotypes expanded in thyroid above 0.001 were likewise present in blood.

V lost 5 bases to trimming and J lost 1 base, with 15 bases between them. The CDR3 extends over 16 amino acids. Germline values: CDR1 DFQATT, CDR2 SNEGSKA (reference sequence). The sample taken for sequencing was blood. The genes are TRBV20-1 and TRBJ2-6, with a possible D match to TRBD2 (6 bases). The receptor's source is a man aged 25 to 40 with Graves' ophthalmopathy. CDR3 sequence (DNA): TGCAGTGCTGCAGGAGGGCCAGGGTCTGGGGCCAACGTCCTGACTTTC. Translation gives CSAAGGPGSGANVLTF.